The following is a T cell receptor beta chain sequence with its context. These data come from a study of technical replicates of blood from several donors. V shed 7 bases, J shed 6 bases, and the junction held 12 bases outside the gene matches. CDR1 and CDR2 (germline): MNHEY, SVGAGI. The CDR3 is made up of 14 amino acids. Sequencing was performed with immunoSEQ multiplex PCR; in TCRdb, only in-frame clones are kept and a portion is missing. The data show approximately 12,000 clones, roughly 92% seen once. Material for sequencing was PBMCs. This clonotype was sampled from a human donor in good health. The gene calls are TRBV6-5 and TRBJ2-7; 7 bases align to TRBD2. The CDR3 DNA follows: TGTGCCAGCACACGCTCGGGGCGGGGGACCGAGCAGTACTTC. Translating gives CASTRSGRGTEQYF.